This TCR beta chain stems from a study of blood T cell repertoires in COVID-19. Looking at the study overall: Whether acute or convalescent, the COVID-19 samples came from the United States, Italy and Spain. Sample material is recorded as cDNA or gDNA derived from T cells, B-cell-depleted T cells, or PBMCs.

Germline values: CDR1 SGHTA, CDR2 FQGNSA. The CDR3 spans 14 residues. Trimming stripped 2 bases from V and 4 bases from J, with 10 bases between. Authors' data handling: Reference gene primer amplification gave estimated nucleated cell counts. Using immunoSEQ multiplex PCR, the repertoire was profiled, and TCRdb retains in-frame clones only, with some absent. V, J and clone size were drawn from that table, and D and trimming were deduced from the DNA. The table shows roughly 140,000 clones, with 84% occurring only once. The J gene is TRBJ2-3, the V gene TRBV7-2; D gene unclear. What was sequenced was peripheral blood. The sequence derives from a woman older than 75 in a cohort sampled during active or convalescent COVID-19. Here the CDR3 reads CASSLRLDSDTQYF. The DNA for the CDR3 is TGTGCCAGCAGCTTAAGGCTAGATTCAGATACGCAGTATTTT. Filled out from reference TRBV7-2 and TRBJ2-3, the complete variable domain reads GAGVSQSPSNKVTEKGKDVELRCDPISGHTALYWYRQSLGQGLEFLIYFQGNSAPDKSGLPSDRFSAERTGGSVSTLTIQRTQQEDSAVYLCASSLRLDSDTQYFGPGTRLTVL.